The 8 T cell receptor beta chains listed next were all sequenced from one sample in a study of shared clonotypes between healthy human individuals. CD45RO-negative cells were positively selected for CCR7, leaving out terminally differentiated effector memory CD45RA+ cells. TCRdb's table, derived via immunoSEQ multiplex PCR, lists solely in-frame clones and lacks some. Seen here are about 2 million clones, around 96% observed once, and the top ten hold 1% to 1.3%. Specimen: naive CD8+ T cells sorted from blood. The source of these receptors is a man aged 18 to 29 in good health.

The genes are TRBV27 and TRBJ2-7; 8 bases map to TRBD1. Germline CDR1 reads MNHEY; CDR2 reads SMNVEV (reference sequence). J lost 4 bases, V lost 6 bases, and 8 bases had no gene match. This CDR3 region has 14 residues. DNA for the CDR3: TGTGCCAGCAGGATACAGGGGGTAGAATACGAGCAGTACTTC. This encodes CASRIQGVEYEQYF.

V is TRBV30 and J is TRBJ1-4, with 12 bases fitting TRBD1. The germline V gene has CDR1 GTSNPN and CDR2 SVGIG (reference sequence). CDR3 size: 16 residues. With V trimmed by 2 bases and J by 5 bases, 6 bases remained unmatched. This chain's CDR3 is CAWSSGTGGLNEKLFF. The CDR3 DNA follows: TGTGCCTGGAGTTCCGGGACAGGGGGCTTGAATGAAAAACTGTTTTTT.

This clone was observed a single time. V gene TRBV19 combines with J gene TRBJ2-7, with D maybe TRBD2 (5 bases). With 5 bases removed from V and 2 bases from J, the gap between germline ends came to 16 bases. Germline V gene sequence: CDR1 LNHDA, CDR2 SQIVND (reference sequence). The CDR3 has 15 amino acids. CDR3: CASSFSSGRTYEQYF. The CDR3 coding sequence is TGTGCCAGTAGTTTCTCCTCGGGGAGAACCTACGAGCAGTACTTC.

This chain uses TRBV6-5 with TRBJ2-7; D is unclear. Trimming shortened V by 2 bases and J by 5 bases, and 13 bases separated the two germline ends. The germline V gene has CDR1 MNHEY and CDR2 SVGAGI. The CDR3 covers 14 residues. This CDR3 reads CASSYDTTPDEQYF. The CDR3 bases are TGTGCCAGCAGTTACGATACAACCCCGGACGAGCAGTACTTC.

This chain uses TRBV7-9 with TRBJ2-7; the match to TRBD2 covers 8 bases. V shed 5 bases and J 4 bases; nucleotides not matched to a gene: 13. The CDR3 is made up of 16 amino acids. CDR1 SEHNR and CDR2 FQNEAQ come from the germline V gene (reference sequence). For the CDR3, the DNA is TGTGCCAGCAGCCTCCCGGCGGGGGGCGCCCGGTACGAGCAGTACTTC. Translated: CASSLPAGGARYEQYF.

This chain uses TRBV28 with TRBJ2-7; no clear D. CDR3 size: 18 residues. V lost 4 bases and J 0 bases, leaving 22 bases between the germline ends. The V gene's germline CDR1 is MDHEN and CDR2 SYDVKM. CDR3 in amino acids: CASSSPFIRTRLSYEQYF. As DNA, the CDR3 is TGTGCCAGCAGTTCCCCTTTTATTCGGACGCGCCTCTCCTACGAGCAGTACTTC.

This sequence joins TRBV11-2 and TRBJ2-2; 7 positions match TRBD2. This CDR3 has 15 amino acids. CDR1 is SGHAT and CDR2 is FQNNGV in the germline V gene. The V segment lost 6 bases and the J segment 6 bases; nucleotides outside the gene matches: 10. Written as DNA, the CDR3 is TGTGCCAGCAGTCCTCGGGGGGAGGGTTCCGGGGAGCTGTTTTTT. Protein: CASSPRGEGSGELFF.

The J gene is TRBJ1-2, the V gene TRBV4-2, with TRBD1 matching 7 bases. Germline V gene data show CDR1 as LGHNA and CDR2 as YNFKEQ. The CDR3 has 18 residues. V trimming: 0 bases; J trimming: 8 bases; junction bases outside the gene matches: 18. Here the CDR3 reads CASSQDGQDSANVGGYTF. CDR3 DNA sequence: TGTGCCAGCAGCCAAGATGGACAGGATTCCGCCAATGTAGGGGGCTACACCTTC.